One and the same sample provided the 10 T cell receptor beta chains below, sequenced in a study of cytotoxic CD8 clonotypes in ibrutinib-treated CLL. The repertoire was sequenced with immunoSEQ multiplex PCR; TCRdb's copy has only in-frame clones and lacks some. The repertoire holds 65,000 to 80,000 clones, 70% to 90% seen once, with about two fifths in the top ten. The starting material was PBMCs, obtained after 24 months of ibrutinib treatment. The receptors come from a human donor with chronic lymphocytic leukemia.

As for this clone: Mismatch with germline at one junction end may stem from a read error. CDR3 coding DNA: TGTGCTAGCAGCTTAGCGCTGGGACTAGCGGGAGTACGGGCCGGGGAGCTGTTTTTT. Protein product: CASSLALGLAGVRAGELFF. The chain employs TRBV7-7 and TRBJ2-2; 14 nucleotides line up with TRBD2. The CDR3 totals 19 residues. Germline loops: CDR1 SSHAT, CDR2 FNYEAQ (reference sequence).

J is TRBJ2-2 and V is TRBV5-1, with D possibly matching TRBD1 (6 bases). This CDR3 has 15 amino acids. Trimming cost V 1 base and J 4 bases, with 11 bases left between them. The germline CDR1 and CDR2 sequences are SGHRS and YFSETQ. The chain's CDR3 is CASSLRDTSTGELFF. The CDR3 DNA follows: TGCGCCAGCAGCTTGAGGGACACTAGCACCGGGGAGCTGTTTTTT.

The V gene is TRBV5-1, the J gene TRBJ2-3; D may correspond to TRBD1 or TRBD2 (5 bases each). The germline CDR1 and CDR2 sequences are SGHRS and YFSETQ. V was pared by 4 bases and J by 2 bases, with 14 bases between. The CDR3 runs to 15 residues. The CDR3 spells CASSVRDENTDTQYF. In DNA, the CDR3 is TGCGCCAGCAGCGTCAGGGACGAAAACACAGATACGCAGTATTTT.

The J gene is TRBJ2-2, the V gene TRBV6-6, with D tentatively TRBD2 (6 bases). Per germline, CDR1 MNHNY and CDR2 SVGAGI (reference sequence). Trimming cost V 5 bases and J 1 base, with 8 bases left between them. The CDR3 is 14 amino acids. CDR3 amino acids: CASSKTRNTGELFF. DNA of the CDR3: TGTGCCAGCAGTAAGACTAGGAACACCGGGGAGCTGTTTTTT.

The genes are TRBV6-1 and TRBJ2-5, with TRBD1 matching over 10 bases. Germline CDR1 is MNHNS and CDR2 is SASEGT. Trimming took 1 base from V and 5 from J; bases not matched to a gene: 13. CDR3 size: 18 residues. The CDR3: CASSEGGWETGGLETQYF. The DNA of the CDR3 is TGTGCCAGCAGTGAAGGGGGTTGGGAGACAGGGGGCTTGGAGACCCAGTACTTC.

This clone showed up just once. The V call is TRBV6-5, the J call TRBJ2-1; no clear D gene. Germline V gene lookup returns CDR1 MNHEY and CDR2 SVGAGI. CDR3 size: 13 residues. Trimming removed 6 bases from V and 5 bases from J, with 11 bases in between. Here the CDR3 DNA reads TGTGCCAGCAGCTCTCGCAGCCACAATGAGCAGTTCTTC. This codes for CASSSRSHNEQFF.

In nucleotides, the CDR3 is TGTGCCAGCAGCCGTGGACTAGCGGGTTCCGAGACCCAGTACTTC. The encoded protein is CASSRGLAGSETQYF. This chain joins TRBV11-3 and TRBJ2-5; 11 bases are shared with TRBD2. This CDR3 is 15 amino acids long. CDR1 SGHNT and CDR2 YENEEA come from the germline V gene. Losses at the gene ends were 5 bases for V and 5 bases for J; bases not matched to a gene: 7.

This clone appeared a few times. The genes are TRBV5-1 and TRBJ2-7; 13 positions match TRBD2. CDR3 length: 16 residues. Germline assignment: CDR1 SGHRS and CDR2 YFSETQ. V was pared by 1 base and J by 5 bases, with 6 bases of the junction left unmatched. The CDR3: CASSLKTSGRSNEQYF. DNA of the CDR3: TGCGCCAGCAGCTTGAAGACTAGCGGGAGGTCGAACGAGCAGTACTTC.

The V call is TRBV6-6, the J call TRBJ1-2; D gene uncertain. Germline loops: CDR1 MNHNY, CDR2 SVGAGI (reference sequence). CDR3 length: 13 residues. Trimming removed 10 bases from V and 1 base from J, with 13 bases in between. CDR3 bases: TGTGCCACCACGTGGTCGCATAACTATGGCTACACCTTC. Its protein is CATTWSHNYGYTF.

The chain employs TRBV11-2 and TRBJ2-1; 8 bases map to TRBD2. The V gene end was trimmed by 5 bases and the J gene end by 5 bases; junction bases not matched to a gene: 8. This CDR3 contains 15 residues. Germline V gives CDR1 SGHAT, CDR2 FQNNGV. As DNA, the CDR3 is TGTGCCAGCAGCGTGAGCGGGAGTATAAACAATGAGCAGTTCTTC. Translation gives CASSVSGSINNEQFF.